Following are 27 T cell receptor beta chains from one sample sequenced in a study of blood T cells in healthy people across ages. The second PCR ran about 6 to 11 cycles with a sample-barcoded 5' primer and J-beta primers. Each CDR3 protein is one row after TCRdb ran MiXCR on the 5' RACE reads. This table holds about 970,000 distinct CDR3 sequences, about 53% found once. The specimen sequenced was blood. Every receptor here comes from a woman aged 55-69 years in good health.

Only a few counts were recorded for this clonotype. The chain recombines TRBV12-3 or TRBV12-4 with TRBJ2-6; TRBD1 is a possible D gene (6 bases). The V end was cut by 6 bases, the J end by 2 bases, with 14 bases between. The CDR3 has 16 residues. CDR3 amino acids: CASSLYYRAGANVLTF. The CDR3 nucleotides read TGTGCCAGCAGCCTATATTACAGGGCTGGGGCCAACGTCCTGACTTTC.

The DNA of the CDR3 is TGTGCCAGCAGTTGGGGACAGGGGGAGTCACCCCTCCACTTT. Protein sequence: CASSWGQGESPLHF. The rearrangement uses TRBV6-2 or TRBV6-3 and TRBJ1-6, with 11 positions matching TRBD1. In germline, CDR1 is MNHEY, CDR2 SVGEGT. V was pared by 4 bases and J by 10 bases, with 3 bases of the junction left unmatched. The CDR3 spans 14 residues.

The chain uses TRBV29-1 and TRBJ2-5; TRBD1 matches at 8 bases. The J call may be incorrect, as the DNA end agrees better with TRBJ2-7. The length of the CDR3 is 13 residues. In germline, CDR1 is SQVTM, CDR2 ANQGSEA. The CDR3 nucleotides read TGCAGCGTTGGACCGGGACAGGCAAACGAGCAGTACTTC. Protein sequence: CSVGPGQANEQYF.

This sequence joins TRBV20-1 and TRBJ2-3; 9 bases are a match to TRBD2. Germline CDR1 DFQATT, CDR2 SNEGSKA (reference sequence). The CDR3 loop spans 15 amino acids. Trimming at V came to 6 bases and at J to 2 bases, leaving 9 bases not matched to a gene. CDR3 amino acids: CSALRAGGFTDTQYF. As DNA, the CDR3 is TGCAGTGCCCTTCGGGCGGGAGGGTTCACAGATACGCAGTATTTT.

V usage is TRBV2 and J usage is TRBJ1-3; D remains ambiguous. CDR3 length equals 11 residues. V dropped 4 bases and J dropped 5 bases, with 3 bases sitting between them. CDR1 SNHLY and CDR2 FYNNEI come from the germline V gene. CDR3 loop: CASSARNTIYF. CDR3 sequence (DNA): TGTGCCAGCAGTGCAAGAAACACCATATATTTT.

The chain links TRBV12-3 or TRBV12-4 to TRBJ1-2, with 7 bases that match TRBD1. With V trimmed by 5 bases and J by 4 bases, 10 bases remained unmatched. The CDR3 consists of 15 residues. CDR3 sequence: CASSTRLDRVYGYTF. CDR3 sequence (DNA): TGTGCCAGCAGTACCCGCCTTGACAGGGTCTATGGCTACACCTTC.

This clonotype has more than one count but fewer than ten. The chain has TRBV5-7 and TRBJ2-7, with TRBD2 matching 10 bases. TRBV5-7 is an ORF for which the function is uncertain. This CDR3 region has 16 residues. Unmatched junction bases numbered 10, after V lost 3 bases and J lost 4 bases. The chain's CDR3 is CASSSRRASGSYEQYF. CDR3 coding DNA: TGTGCCAGCAGCTCGCGGCGTGCTAGCGGGAGTTACGAGCAGTACTTC.

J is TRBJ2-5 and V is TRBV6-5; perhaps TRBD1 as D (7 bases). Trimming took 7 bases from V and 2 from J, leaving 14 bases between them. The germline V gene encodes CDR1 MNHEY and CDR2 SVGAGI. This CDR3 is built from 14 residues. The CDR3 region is CASKTGRLQETQYF. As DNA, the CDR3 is TGTGCCAGCAAGACAGGGAGGTTGCAAGAGACCCAGTACTTC.

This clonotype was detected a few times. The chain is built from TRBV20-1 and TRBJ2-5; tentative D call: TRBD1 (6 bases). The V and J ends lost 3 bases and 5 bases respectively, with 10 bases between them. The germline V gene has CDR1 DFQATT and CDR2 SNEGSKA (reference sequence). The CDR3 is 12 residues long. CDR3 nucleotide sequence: TGCAGTGCTAGGACAGGATACGAGACCCAGTACTTC. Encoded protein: CSARTGYETQYF.

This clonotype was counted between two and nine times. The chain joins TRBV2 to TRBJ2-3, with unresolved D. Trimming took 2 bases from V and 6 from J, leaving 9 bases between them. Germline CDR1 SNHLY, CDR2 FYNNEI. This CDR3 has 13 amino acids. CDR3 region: CASSEFGYDTQYF. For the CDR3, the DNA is TGTGCCAGCAGTGAATTCGGGTATGATACGCAGTATTTT.

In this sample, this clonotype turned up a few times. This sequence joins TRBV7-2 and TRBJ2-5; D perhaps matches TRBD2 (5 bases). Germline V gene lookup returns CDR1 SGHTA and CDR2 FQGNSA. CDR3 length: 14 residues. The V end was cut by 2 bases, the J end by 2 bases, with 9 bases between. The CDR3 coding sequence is TGTGCCAGCAGCTTACTCCTAGCACAAGAGACCCAGTACTTC. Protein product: CASSLLLAQETQYF. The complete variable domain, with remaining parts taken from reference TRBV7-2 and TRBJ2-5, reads GAGVSQSPSNKVTEKGKDVELRCDPISGHTALYWYRQSLGQGLEFLIYFQGNSAPDKSGLPSDRFSAERTGGSVSTLTIQRTQQEDSAVYLCASSLLLAQETQYFGPGTRLLVL.

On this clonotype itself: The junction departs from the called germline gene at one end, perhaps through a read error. The CDR3 is CNATTSGRISEQFF. CDR3 in DNA: TGCAATGCTACCACTAGCGGGAGAATCAGTGAGCAGTTCTTC. The J gene is TRBJ2-1, the V gene TRBV20-1; 11 bases align to TRBD2. Germline V gene lookup returns CDR1 DFQATT and CDR2 SNEGSKA (reference sequence). The CDR3 sequence is 14 residues long.

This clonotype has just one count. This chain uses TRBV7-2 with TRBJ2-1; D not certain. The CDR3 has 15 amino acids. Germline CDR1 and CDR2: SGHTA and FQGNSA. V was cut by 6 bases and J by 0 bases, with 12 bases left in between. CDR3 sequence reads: CASSSQLRSYNEQFF. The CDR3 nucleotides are TGTGCCAGCAGTTCTCAGCTCCGCTCCTACAATGAGCAGTTCTTC.

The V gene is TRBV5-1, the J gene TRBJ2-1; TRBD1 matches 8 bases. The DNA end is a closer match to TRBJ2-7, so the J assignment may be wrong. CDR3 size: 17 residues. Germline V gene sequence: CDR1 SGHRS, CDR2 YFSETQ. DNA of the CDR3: TGCGCCAGCAGCGCAACTCGACAGGGGCACTCCTACAATGAGCAGTACTTC. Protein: CASSATRQGHSYNEQYF.

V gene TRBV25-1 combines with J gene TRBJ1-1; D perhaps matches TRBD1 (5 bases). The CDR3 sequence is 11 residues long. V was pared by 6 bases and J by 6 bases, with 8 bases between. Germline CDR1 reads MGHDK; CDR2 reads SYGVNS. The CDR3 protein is CASRRDPEAFF. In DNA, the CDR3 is TGTGCCAGCAGGAGGGACCCTGAAGCTTTCTTT.

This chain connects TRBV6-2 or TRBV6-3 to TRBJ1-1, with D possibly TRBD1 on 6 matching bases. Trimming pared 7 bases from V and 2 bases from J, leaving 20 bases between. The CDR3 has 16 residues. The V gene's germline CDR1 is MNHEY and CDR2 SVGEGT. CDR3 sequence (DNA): TGTGCCAGCATCCCGTCGGGGGGCAGGAGAAACACTGAAGCTTTCTTT. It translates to CASIPSGGRRNTEAFF.

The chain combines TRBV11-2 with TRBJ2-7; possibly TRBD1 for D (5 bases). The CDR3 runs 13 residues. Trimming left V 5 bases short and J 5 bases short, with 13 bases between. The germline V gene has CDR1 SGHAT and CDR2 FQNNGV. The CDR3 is CASSHVGLHEQYF. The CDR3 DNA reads TGTGCCAGCAGCCACGTGGGGCTCCACGAGCAGTACTTC.

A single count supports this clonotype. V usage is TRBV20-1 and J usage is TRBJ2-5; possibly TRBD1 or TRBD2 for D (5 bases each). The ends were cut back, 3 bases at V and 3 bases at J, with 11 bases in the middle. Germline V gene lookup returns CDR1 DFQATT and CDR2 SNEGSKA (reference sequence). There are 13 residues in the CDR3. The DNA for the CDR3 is TGCAGTGCTAGTGGAAGGGACGAAGAGACCCAGTACTTC. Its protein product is CSASGRDEETQYF.

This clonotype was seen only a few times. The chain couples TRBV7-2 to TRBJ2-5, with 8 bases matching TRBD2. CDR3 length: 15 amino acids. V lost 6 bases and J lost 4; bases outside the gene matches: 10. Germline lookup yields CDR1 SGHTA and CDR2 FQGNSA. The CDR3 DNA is TGTGCCAGCAGTATACGAGCGGGAGAGGCAGAGACCCAGTACTTC. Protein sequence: CASSIRAGEAETQYF.

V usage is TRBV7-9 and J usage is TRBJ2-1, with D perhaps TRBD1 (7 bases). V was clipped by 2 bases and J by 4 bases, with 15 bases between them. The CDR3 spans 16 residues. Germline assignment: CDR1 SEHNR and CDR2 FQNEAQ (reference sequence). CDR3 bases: TGTGCCAGCAGCTTATTTTCAGGGGGGCCGTACAATGAGCAGTTCTTC. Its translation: CASSLFSGGPYNEQFF.

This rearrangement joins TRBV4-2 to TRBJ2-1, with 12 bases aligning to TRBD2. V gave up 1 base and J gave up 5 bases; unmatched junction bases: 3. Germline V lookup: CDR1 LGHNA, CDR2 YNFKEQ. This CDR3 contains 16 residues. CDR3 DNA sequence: TGTGCCAGCAGCCAAGCGACTAGCGGGGGTCACAATGAGCAGTTCTTC. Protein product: CASSQATSGGHNEQFF.

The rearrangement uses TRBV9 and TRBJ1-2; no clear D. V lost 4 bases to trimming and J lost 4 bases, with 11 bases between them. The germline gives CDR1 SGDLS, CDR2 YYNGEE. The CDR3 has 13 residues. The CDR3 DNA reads TGTGCCAGCAGCACACGGGATAGCTATGGCTACACCTTC. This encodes CASSTRDSYGYTF.

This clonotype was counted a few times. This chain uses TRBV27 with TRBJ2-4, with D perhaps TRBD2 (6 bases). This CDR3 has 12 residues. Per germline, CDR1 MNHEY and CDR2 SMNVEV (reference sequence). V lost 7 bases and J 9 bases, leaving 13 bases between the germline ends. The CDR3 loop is CASMTGVGIQYF. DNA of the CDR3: TGTGCCAGCATGACGGGGGTTGGCATTCAGTACTTC.

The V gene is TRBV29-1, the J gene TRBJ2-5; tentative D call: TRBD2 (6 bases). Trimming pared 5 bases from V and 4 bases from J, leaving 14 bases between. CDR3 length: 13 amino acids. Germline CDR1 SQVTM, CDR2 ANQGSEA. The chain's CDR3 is CSVLRRVRETQYF. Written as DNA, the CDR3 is TGCAGCGTTTTGAGGAGGGTTCGAGAGACCCAGTACTTC.

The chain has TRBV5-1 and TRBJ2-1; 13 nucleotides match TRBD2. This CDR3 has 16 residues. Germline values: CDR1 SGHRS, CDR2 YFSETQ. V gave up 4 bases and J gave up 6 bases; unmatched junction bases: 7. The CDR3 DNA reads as TGCGCCAGCAGCGGTATAACTAGCGGGAGGGCCAATGAGCAGTTCTTC. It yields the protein CASSGITSGRANEQFF.

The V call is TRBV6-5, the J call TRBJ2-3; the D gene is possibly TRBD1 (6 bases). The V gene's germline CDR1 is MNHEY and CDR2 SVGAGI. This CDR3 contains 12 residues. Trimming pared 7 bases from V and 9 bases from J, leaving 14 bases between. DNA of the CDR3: TGTGCCAGCATAAACAGGGCCAAGACGCAGTATTTT. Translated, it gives CASINRAKTQYF.

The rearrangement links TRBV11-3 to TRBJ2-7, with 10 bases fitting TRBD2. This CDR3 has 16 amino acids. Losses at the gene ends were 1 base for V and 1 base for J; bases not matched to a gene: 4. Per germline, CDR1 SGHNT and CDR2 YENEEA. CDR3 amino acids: CASSLGTGLASYEQYF. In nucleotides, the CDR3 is TGTGCCAGCAGCTTAGGTACGGGACTAGCGTCCTACGAGCAGTACTTC. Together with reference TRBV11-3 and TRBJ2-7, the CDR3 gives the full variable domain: EAGVVQSPRYKIIEKKQPVAFWCNPISGHNTLYWYLQNLGQGPELLIRYENEEAVDDSQLPKDRFSAERLKGVDSTLKIQPAELGDSAVYLCASSLGTGLASYEQYFGPGTRLTVT.